A selection of T cell receptor beta chains follows, all from one sample in a study of blood T cell repertoires in COVID-19. Repertoires were generated with immunoSEQ multiplex PCR, while TCRdb's copy carries only in-frame clones and drops some. This sample has 150,000 or so clones, with about nine tenths found just once. Sequenced input: peripheral blood. Every receptor here comes from an older woman with acute or convalescent COVID-19. Both conserved end residues are part of each CDR3.

V gene	J gene	CDR3 protein
TRBV3-1/TRBV3-2	TRBJ2-1	CASRSGQVLSYNEQFF
TRBV7-9	TRBJ2-3	CASSSERGRRTDTQYF
TRBV9	TRBJ2-5	CASSVGTSGGQETQYF
TRBV4-3	TRBJ2-1	CASSRVSGGYNEQFF
TRBV5-1	TRBJ2-7	CASSLAGYGRGQQYF
TRBV7-2	TRBJ1-5	CASSLVSGQWNQPQHF
TRBV2	TRBJ1-2	CASSGTAINYGYTF
TRBV18	TRBJ2-5	CASSPRGTGEQETQYF
TRBV10-2	TRBJ2-7	CASSTTSGPYEQYF
TRBV3-1/TRBV3-2	TRBJ1-2	CASSQDLRAGGYTF
TRBV5-4	TRBJ2-2	CASSLGGGITGELFF
TRBV20-1	TRBJ2-4	CSASMRTGTGKDIQYF
TRBV4-1	TRBJ1-1	CASSRARDTEAFF
TRBV2	TRBJ1-5	CASSEEGLGNQPQHF
TRBV6-5	TRBJ1-4	CASSPSGRYEKLFF
TRBV6-5	TRBJ1-2	CASDRTALANYGYTF
TRBV3-1/TRBV3-2	TRBJ2-1	CASSQTTSGGLNEQFF
TRBV19	TRBJ1-6	CASSLLDSSYNSPLHF
TRBV4-3	TRBJ2-1	CASSQSGGAGNEQFF
TRBV6-1	TRBJ2-5	CASSEGSGNRGETQYF
TRBV4-2	TRBJ1-6	CASSRSGTGGNSPLHF
TRBV24-1	TRBJ1-2	CATSDSIYGYTF
TRBV18	TRBJ2-1	CASSVQGGAYNEQFF
TRBV5-1	TRBJ1-1	CASSLGSLSMNTEAFF
TRBV19	TRBJ2-3	CASSRTSGSTNTQYF
TRBV10-2	TRBJ2-7	CASTGSTYEQYF
TRBV19	TRBJ1-5	CASSSLGTGGSNQPQHF
TRBV19	TRBJ1-3	CASSGTGTNTIYF
TRBV6-2/TRBV6-3	TRBJ1-4	CASRPADRGTNEKLFF
TRBV28	TRBJ1-4	CASSPRRQGWEKLFF
TRBV27	TRBJ1-2	CASSGGGRGGYTF
TRBV3-1/TRBV3-2	TRBJ1-6	CASSHTGGRNNSPLHF
TRBV6-4	TRBJ2-7	CAIRQFHEQYF
TRBV28	TRBJ1-5	CASRGTGGGQPQHF
TRBV6-5	TRBJ1-1	CASTRDGGSEAFF
TRBV7-9	TRBJ2-7	CASSPTGLAGASYEQYF
TRBV6-5	TRBJ2-1	CASRLAGFSYNEQFF
TRBV7-9	TRBJ1-5	CASTGTDNQPQHF